The clone carrying this T cell receptor beta chain was seen a handful of times. The antigen remains undetermined. This record comes from a study of response to subunit inactivated influenza vaccine. TCRdb reprocessed the RT-PCR reads via MiXCR and lists one record per CDR3 protein. Of more than 450,000 distinct CDR3 sequences in the sample, about 11% were seen once. Study findings and constraints: That few new T cells are recruited by each seasonal influenza vaccination was the authors' suggestion.

Separately, the same data were catalogued under a study of T cells expressing NK-cell markers. This second study says: With UMIs, 5'RACE template switching was used to make TCR beta cDNA. CD8+ T cells in six or seven donors included dominant NKG2C+ clonotypes at 1.0-7.0%. The leading position in the CD3+CD56-NKG2C+ fraction of several donors also went to these clonotypes.

This clonotype was sampled from a man aged 45 to 65 who received an inactivated influenza vaccine. Material: PBMCs from blood, obtained on the day of vaccination.

This chain's CDR3 is CASRAIPGQGDHEQFF. CDR3 nucleotides: TGTGCCAGCAGGGCAATCCCGGGACAGGGGGACCATGAGCAGTTCTTC. J is TRBJ2-1 and V is TRBV12-3 or TRBV12-4; 11 bases are a match to TRBD1. CDR3 length: 16 amino acids. The V segment lost 6 bases and the J segment 8 bases; nucleotides outside the gene matches: 12.